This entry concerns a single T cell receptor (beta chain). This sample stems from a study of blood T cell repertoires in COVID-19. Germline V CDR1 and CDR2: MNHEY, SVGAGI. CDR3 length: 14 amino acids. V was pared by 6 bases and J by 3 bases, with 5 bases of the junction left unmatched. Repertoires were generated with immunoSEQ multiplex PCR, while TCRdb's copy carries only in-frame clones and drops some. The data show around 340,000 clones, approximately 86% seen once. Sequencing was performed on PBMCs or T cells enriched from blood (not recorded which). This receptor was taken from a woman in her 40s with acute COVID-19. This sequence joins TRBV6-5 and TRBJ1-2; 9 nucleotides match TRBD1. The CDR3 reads CASRRDRADYGYTF. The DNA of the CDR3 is TGTGCCAGCAGACGGGACAGGGCCGACTATGGCTACACCTTC.